This T cell receptor (beta chain) is drawn from a study of blood T cell repertoires in COVID-19. Data came from immunoSEQ multiplex PCR; TCRdb stores just in-frame clones and leaves some out. The sample shows under 250,000 clones, approximately 80% of them seen only once. V dropped 2 bases and J dropped 6; count of bases not matched to a gene: 7. The CDR3 totals 15 residues. Germline values: CDR1 SEHNR, CDR2 FQNEAQ (reference sequence). The receptor comes from a man aged 25 to 40 with acute COVID-19. The sequenced sample consisted of PBMCs or T cells enriched from blood (not recorded which). This chain connects TRBV7-9 to TRBJ2-1; TRBD2 aligns across 7 bases. Written as DNA, the CDR3 is TGTGCCAGCAGCTTAATTGGGACTACCATCAATGAGCAGTTCTTC. Protein: CASSLIGTTINEQFF.